These 3 T cell receptor beta chains were sequenced from one sample in a study of vaccination and CD4 T cells after COVID-19. The Oncomine TCR Beta short-read assay was applied to DNA of cultured CD4+ T cells. In TCRdb, the PCR reads were re-called with MiXCR into one record per CDR3 protein. The sample contains 10,000 or so distinct CDR3 sequences, approximately 40% of which appear only once. Their antigen targets remain unknown. Noted treatment: roughly 11-day PBMC culture with coronavirus spike peptide pools or control peptides (ViraFEST assay). Specimen: CD4+ T cells from blood, cultured in vitro, collected after SARS-CoV-2 vaccination. The receptor set was obtained from a human donor who had recovered from COVID-19.

The J gene is TRBJ2-5, the V gene TRBV5-3; no definite D call. TRBV5-3 is flagged as an ORF with uncertain function. The CDR3 totals 16 residues. Trimming cost V 0 bases and J 2 bases, with 14 bases left between them. The CDR3 sequence is CARSLVRKPLQETQYF. The CDR3 nucleotides read TGTGCCAGAAGCTTGGTACGGAAACCGCTTCAAGAGACCCAGTACTTC.

The rearrangement uses TRBV25-1 and TRBJ2-5, with 7 bases aligning to TRBD1. Losses at the gene ends were 5 bases for V and 1 base for J; bases not matched to a gene: 7. The CDR3 length is 15 residues. Per germline, CDR1 MGHDK and CDR2 SYGVNS. CDR3: CASSLGDSRQETQYF. CDR3 bases: TGTGCCAGCAGTCTTGGGGACAGCCGCCAAGAGACCCAGTACTTC.

This clonotype was seen a single time. The V gene is TRBV28, the J gene TRBJ2-5; D is possibly TRBD1 or TRBD2 (5 bases each). Between the trimmed V and J ends, which lost 6 bases and 5 bases, there was a span of 19 bases. Germline loops: CDR1 MDHEN, CDR2 SYDVKM. The CDR3 consists of 15 residues. CDR3 DNA: TGTGCCAGCAGAGGGAACGGGGCCGAAAGGGAGACCCAGTACTTC. Its translation: CASRGNGAERETQYF. Full variable domain (rest looked up from reference TRBV28 and TRBJ2-5): DVKVTQSSRYLVKRTGEKVFLECVQDMDHENMFWYRQDPGLGLRLIYFSYDVKMKEKGDIPEGYSVSREKKERFSLILESASTNQTSMYLCASRGNGAERETQYFGPGTRLLVL.